This T cell receptor (beta chain) was profiled in a study of Tregs in tolerant kidney transplant recipients. Whole-study findings and limits: Biological reproducibility was not directly addressed, but technical replication error appeared minimal. Validation in larger populations is needed because few patients were studied.

Generated by immunoSEQ multiplex PCR, the TCRdb table keeps only in-frame clones and is missing some. The table includes around 50,000 clones, around 90% detected once. Mixed chimerism was transient after nonmyeloablative marrow transplants from related graft donors. The CDR3 spans 15 residues. Germline V gene data show CDR1 as SGHTA and CDR2 as FQGTGA. The ends were cut back, 5 bases at V and 8 bases at J, with 19 bases in the middle. As to this clone: As yet, its antigen is unknown.

The sample consisted of CD8+ T cells from blood (PBMCs), taken 24 months after the transplant. This clonotype was obtained from a human patient who received a combined kidney and bone marrow transplant. Some T cells may be transferred from the graft donor. This chain uses TRBV7-3 with TRBJ2-1, with D unresolved. The CDR3 nucleotides read TGTGCCAGCAGCCAAGCGCCTCCTCCTTTGGATGAGCAGTTCTTC. Residues: CASSQAPPPLDEQFF.